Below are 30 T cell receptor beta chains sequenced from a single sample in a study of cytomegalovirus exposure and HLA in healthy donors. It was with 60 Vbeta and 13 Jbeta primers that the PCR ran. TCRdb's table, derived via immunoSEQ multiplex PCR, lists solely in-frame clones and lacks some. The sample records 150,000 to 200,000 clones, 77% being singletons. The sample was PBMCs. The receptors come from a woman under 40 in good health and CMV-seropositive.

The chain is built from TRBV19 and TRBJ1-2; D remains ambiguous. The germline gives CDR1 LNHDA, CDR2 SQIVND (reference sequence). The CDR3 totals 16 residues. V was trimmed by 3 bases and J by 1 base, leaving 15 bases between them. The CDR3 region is CASSIFGGIFNYGYTF. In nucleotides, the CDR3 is TGTGCCAGTAGTATTTTCGGCGGGATTTTTAACTATGGCTACACCTTC. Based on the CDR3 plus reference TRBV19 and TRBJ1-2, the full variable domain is DGGITQSPKYLFRKEGQNVTLSCEQNLNHDAMYWYRQDPGQGLRLIYYSQIVNDFQKGDIAEGYSVSREKKESFPLTVTSAQKNPTAFYLCASSIFGGIFNYGYTFGSGTRLTVV.

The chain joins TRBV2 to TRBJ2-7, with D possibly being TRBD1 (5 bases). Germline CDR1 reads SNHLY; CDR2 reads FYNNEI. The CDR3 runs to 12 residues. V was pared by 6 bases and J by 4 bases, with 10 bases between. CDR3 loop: CASSRVGYEQYF. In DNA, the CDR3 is TGTGCCAGCAGCAGGGTCGGGTACGAGCAGTACTTC.

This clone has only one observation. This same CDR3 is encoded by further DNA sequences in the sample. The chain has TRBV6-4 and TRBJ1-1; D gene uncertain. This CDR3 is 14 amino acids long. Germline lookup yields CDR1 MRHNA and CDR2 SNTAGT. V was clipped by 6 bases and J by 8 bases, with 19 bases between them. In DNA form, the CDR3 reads TGTGCCAGCAGGCGGGCACAGAACGAGGCCGAAGCTTTCTTT. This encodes CASRRAQNEAEAFF.

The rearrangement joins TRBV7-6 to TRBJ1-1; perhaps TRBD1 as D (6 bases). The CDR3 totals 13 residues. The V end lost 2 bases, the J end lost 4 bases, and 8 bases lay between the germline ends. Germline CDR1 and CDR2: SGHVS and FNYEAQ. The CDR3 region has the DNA TGTGCCAGCAGCTTAACAGGGCCCACTGAAGCTTTCTTT. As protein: CASSLTGPTEAFF.

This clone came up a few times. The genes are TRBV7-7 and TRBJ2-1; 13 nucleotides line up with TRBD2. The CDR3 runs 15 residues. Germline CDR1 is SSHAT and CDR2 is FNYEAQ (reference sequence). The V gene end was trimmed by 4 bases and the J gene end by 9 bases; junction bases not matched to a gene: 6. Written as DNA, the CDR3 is TGTGCCAGCAGCTCCGGACTAGCGGGAGTGGCTGAGCAGTTCTTC. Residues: CASSSGLAGVAEQFF.

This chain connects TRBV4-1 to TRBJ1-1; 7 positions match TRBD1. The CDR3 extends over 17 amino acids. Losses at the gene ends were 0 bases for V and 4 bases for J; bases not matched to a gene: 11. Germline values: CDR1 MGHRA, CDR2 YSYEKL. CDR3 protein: CASSQDMRQGRGTEAFF. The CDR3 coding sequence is TGCGCCAGCAGCCAAGACATGAGACAGGGTCGGGGCACTGAAGCTTTCTTT.

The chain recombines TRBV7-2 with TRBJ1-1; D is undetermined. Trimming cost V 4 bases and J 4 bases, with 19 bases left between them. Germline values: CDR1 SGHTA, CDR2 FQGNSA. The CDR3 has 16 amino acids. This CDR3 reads CASSSFLKPDATEAFF. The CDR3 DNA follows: TGTGCCAGCAGCTCCTTTCTTAAGCCTGATGCCACTGAAGCTTTCTTT.

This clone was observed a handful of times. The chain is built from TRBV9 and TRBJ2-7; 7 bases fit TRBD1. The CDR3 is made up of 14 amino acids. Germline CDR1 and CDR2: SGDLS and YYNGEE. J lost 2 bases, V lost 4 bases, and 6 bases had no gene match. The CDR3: CASSLGTVTYEQYF. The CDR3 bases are TGTGCCAGCAGCCTAGGGACAGTAACCTACGAGCAGTACTTC.

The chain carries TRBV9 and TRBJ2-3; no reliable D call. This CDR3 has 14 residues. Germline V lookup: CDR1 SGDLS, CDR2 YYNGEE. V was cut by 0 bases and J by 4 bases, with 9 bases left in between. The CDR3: CASSVGLGADTQYF. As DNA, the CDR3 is TGTGCCAGCAGCGTAGGCCTAGGCGCAGATACGCAGTATTTT.

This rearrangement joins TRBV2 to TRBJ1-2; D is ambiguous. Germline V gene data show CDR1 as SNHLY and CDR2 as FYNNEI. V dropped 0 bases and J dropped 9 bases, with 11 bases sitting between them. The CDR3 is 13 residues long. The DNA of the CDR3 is TGTGCCAGCAGTGAAGCGCAAGCCCCGAGCTACACCTTC. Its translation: CASSEAQAPSYTF.

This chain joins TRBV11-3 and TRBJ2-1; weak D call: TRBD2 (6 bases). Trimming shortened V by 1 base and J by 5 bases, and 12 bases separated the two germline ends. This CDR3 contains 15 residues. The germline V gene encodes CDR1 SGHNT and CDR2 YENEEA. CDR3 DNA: TGTGCCAGCAGCTTAGGAGGGCGGGACCACAATGAGCAGTTCTTC. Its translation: CASSLGGRDHNEQFF.

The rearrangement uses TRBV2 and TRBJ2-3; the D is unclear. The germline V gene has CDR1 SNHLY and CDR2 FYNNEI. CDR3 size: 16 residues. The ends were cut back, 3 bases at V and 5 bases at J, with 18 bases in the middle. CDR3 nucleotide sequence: TGTGCCAGCAGTGACCTCCGGAGCGTCCCGGGAGATACGCAGTATTTT. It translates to CASSDLRSVPGDTQYF.

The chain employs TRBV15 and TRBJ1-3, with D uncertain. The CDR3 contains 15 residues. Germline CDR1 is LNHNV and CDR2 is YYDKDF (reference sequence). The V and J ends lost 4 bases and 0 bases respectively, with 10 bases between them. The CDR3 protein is CATSNSLNSGNTIYF. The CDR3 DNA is TGTGCCACCAGCAATAGCTTAAACTCTGGAAACACCATATATTTT.

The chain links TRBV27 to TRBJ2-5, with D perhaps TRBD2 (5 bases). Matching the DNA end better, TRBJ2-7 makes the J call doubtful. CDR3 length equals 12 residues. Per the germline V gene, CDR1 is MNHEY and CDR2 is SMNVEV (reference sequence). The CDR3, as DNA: TGTGCCAGTACCGGAGGAGGCTACGAGCAGTACTTC. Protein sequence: CASTGGGYEQYF.

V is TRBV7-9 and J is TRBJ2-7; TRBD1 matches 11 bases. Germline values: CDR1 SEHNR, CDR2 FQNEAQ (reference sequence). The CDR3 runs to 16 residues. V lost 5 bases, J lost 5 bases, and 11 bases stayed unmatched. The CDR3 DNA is TGTGCCAGCAGCCCCCCCATGGGGGACAGGGGGAACGAGCAGTACTTC. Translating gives CASSPPMGDRGNEQYF.

This chain's CDR3 is CASSHGPPGWDEQFF. CDR3 bases: TGTGCCAGCAGTCACGGACCCCCAGGGTGGGATGAGCAGTTCTTC. V gene TRBV28 combines with J gene TRBJ2-1; weak D call: TRBD1 (5 bases). Germline V gene data show CDR1 as MDHEN and CDR2 as SYDVKM. Trimming shortened V by 5 bases and J by 8 bases, and 19 bases separated the two germline ends. The CDR3 consists of 15 residues.

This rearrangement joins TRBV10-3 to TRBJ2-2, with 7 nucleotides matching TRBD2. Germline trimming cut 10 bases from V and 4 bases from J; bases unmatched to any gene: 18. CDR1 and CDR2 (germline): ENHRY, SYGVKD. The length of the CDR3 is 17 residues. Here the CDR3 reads CATEIGRDSVATGELFF. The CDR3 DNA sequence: TGTGCCACCGAAATTGGGAGGGATAGCGTGGCCACCGGGGAGCTGTTTTTT.

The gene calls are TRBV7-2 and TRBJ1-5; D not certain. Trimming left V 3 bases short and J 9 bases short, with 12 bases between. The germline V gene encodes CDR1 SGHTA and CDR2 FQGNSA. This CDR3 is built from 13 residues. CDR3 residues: CASSFAETGPQHF. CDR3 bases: TGTGCCAGCAGCTTTGCCGAGACTGGGCCCCAGCATTTT. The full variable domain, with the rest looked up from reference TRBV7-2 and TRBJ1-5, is GAGVSQSPSNKVTEKGKDVELRCDPISGHTALYWYRQSLGQGLEFLIYFQGNSAPDKSGLPSDRFSAERTGGSVSTLTIQRTQQEDSAVYLCASSFAETGPQHFGDGTRLSIL.

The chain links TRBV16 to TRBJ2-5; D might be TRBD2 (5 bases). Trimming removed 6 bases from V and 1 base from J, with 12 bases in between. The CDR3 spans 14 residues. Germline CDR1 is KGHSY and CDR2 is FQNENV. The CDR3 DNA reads TGTGCCAGCAGTCACGGAGGAGTCCAAGAGACCCAGTACTTC. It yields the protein CASSHGGVQETQYF.

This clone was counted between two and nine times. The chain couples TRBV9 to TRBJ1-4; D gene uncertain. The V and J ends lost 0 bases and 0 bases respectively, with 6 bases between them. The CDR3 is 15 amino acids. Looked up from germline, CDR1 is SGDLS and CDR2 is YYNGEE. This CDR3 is CASSVGGTTNEKLFF. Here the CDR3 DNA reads TGTGCCAGCAGCGTAGGAGGAACAACTAATGAAAAACTGTTTTTT. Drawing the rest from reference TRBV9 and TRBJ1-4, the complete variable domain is DSGVTQTPKHLITATGQRVTLRCSPRSGDLSVYWYQQSLDQGLQFLIQYYNGEERAKGNILERFSAQQFPDLHSELNLSSLELGDSALYFCASSVGGTTNEKLFFGSGTQLSVL.

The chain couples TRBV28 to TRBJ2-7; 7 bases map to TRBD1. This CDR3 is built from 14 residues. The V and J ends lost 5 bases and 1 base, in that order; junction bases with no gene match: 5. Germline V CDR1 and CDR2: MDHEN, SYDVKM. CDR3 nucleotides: TGTGCCAGCAGTATCTTACAGGGGTCCTACGAGCAGTACTTC. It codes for CASSILQGSYEQYF.

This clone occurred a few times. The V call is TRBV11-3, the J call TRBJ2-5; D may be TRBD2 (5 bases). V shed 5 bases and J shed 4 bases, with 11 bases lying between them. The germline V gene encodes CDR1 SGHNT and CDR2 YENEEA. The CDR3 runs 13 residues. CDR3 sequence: CASSPLGGETQYF. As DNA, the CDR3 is TGTGCCAGCAGCCCCCTAGGAGGAGAGACCCAGTACTTC.

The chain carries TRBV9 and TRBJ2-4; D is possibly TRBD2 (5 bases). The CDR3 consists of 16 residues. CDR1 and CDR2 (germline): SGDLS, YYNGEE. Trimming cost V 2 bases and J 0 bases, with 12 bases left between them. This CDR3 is CASSVTSRQAKNIQYF. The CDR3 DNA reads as TGTGCCAGCAGCGTTACTAGTCGGCAAGCCAAAAACATTCAGTACTTC. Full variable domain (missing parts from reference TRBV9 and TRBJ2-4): DSGVTQTPKHLITATGQRVTLRCSPRSGDLSVYWYQQSLDQGLQFLIQYYNGEERAKGNILERFSAQQFPDLHSELNLSSLELGDSALYFCASSVTSRQAKNIQYFGAGTRLSVL.

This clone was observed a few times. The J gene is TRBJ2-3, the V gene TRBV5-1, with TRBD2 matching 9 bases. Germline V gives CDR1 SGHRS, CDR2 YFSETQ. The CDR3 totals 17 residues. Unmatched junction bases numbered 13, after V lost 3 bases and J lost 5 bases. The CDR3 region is CASSSRSSGEGKDTQYF. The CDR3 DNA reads TGCGCCAGCAGCTCGCGGTCTAGCGGGGAGGGAAAAGATACGCAGTATTTT.

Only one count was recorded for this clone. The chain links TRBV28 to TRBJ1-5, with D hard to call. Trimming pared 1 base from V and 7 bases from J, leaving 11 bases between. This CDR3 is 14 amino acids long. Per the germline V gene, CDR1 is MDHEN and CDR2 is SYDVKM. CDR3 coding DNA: TGTGCCAGCAGTTTATCCTCCGTGGGCCAGCCCCAGCATTTT. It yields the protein CASSLSSVGQPQHF.

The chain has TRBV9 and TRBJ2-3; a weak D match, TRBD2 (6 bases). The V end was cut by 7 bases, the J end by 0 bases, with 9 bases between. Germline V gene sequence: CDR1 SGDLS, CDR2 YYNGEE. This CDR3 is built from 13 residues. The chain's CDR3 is CASSGVSTDTQYF. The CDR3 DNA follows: TGTGCCAGCTCGGGGGTTAGCACAGATACGCAGTATTTT.

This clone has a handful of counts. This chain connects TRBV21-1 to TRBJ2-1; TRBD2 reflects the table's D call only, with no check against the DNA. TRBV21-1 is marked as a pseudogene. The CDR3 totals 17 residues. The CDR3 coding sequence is TGTGCCAGCAGACCCACCTTTGAGACTAGCGTGTTGAATGAGCAGTTCTTC. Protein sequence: CASRPTFETSVLNEQFF.

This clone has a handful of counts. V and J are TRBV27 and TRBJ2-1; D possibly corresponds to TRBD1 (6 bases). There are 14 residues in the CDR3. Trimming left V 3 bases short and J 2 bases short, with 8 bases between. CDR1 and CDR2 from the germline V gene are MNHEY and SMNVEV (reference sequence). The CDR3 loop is CASSLWGPYNEQFF. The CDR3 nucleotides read TGTGCCAGCAGTTTGTGGGGGCCCTACAATGAGCAGTTCTTC.

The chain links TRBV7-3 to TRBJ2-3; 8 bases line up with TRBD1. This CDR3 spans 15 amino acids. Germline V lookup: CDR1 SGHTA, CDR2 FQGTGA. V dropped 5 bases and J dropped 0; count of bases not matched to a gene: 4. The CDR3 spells CASSQGQASTDTQYF. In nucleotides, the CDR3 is TGTGCCAGCAGCCAGGGACAGGCCAGCACAGATACGCAGTATTTT. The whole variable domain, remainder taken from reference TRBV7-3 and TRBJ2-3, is GAGVSQTPSNKVTEKGKYVELRCDPISGHTALYWYRQSLGQGPEFLIYFQGTGAADDSGLPNDRFFAVRPEGSVSTLKIQRTERGDSAVYLCASSQGQASTDTQYFGPGTRLTVL.

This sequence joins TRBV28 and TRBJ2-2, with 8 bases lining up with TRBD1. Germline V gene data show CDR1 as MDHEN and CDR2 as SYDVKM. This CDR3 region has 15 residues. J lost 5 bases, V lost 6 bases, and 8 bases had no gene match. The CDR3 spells CASSLWTGKTGELFF. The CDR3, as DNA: TGTGCCAGCAGCCTTTGGACAGGGAAGACCGGGGAGCTGTTTTTT.